This T cell receptor (beta chain) was found in a study of regulatory T cells in long-lasting Graves disease. Time point noted: persistent/refractory GD, antithyroid drugs over 5 years with positive TRAb. The authors made the TCR library using RNA they extracted from PBMCs. The authors built TCR beta libraries using iRepertoire HTBI primers and Arm-PCR of CDR3 regions. TCRdb fed the multiplex PCR reads into MiXCR, producing one record per CDR3 protein. The top ten clones hold roughly 40% of a sample with over 650,000 distinct CDR3 sequences, 25% to 35% of them seen once. Sample: peripheral blood mononuclear cells (PBMCs), taken when the disease was refractory, from a patient treated with antithyroid drugs. The receptor was derived from a female donor with Graves disease.

The CDR3 DNA sequence: TGTGCCAGTAGTATAGAGGCCGCGAACACTGAAGCTTTCTTT. The encoded protein is CASSIEAANTEAFF. V is TRBV19 and J is TRBJ1-1; D is ambiguous. This CDR3 has 14 amino acids. Trimming removed 0 bases at V and 1 base at J, with 6 bases between. The germline V gene has CDR1 LNHDA and CDR2 SQIVND (reference sequence).